The present T cell receptor beta chain was sequenced within a study of cytomegalovirus exposure and HLA in healthy donors. Study results and caveats: Reported results showed that the classifier diagnosed cytomegalovirus status with high specificity and sensitivity. First-cohort TCR clusters were later found to tend to co-occur in the 120 or so validation repertoires. Specificity of three CMV-associated chains for CMV antigens was verified in vitro. Altogether, around 160 TCR beta chains were recorded as cytomegalovirus-associated.

Trimming removed 1 base from V and 1 base from J; junction bases left unmatched: 8. The CDR3 covers 18 residues. CDR1 SGHDT and CDR2 YYEEEE come from the germline V gene. Details on this clone: The target antigen is unknown.

This table comes from immunoSEQ multiplex PCR, and its TCRdb copy is limited to in-frame clones, with some not included. The sample has about 360,000 clones, 70% to 90% seen once. Sequencing was done on a sample of PBMCs. V usage is TRBV5-6 and J usage is TRBJ2-3, with 11 bases fitting TRBD2. This TCR was sampled from a woman in her late teens or twenties in good health and CMV-seronegative. The CDR3 loop reads CASSLRLAGTLGTDTQYF. CDR3 nucleotides: TGTGCCAGCAGCTTGCGACTAGCGGGGACCCTTGGCACAGATACGCAGTATTTT.